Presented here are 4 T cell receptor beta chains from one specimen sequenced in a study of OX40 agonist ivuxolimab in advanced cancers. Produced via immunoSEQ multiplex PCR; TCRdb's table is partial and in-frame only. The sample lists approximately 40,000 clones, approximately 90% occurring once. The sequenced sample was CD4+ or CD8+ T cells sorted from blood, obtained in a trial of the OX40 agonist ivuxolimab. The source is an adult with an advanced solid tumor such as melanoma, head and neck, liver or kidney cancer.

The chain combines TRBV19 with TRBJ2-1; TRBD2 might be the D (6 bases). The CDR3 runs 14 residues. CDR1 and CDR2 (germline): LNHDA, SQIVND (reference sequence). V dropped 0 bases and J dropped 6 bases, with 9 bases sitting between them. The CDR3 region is CASSIETSANEQFF. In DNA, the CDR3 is TGTGCCAGTAGTATAGAGACTAGTGCCAATGAGCAGTTCTTC.

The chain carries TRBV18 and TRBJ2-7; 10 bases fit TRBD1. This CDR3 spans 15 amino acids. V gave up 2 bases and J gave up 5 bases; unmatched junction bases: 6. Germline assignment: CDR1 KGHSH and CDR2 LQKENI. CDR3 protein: CASSPATGGYNEQYF. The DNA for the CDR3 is TGTGCCAGCTCACCAGCGACAGGGGGCTACAACGAGCAGTACTTC.

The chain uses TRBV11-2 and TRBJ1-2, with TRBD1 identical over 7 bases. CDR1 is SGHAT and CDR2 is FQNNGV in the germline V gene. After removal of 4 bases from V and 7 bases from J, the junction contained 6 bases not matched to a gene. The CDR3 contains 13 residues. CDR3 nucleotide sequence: TGTGCCAGCAGCTGGAGACAGGGCTCTGGCTACACCTTC. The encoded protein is CASSWRQGSGYTF.

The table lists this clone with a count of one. This chain's CDR3 is CASRFGGRGQPQHF. The DNA of the CDR3 is TGTGCCAGCAGGTTTGGAGGGAGGGGTCAGCCCCAGCATTTT. This chain connects TRBV27 to TRBJ1-5; a possible D gene is TRBD1 (5 bases). The germline gives CDR1 MNHEY, CDR2 SMNVEV (reference sequence). CDR3 length equals 14 residues. The ends were cut back, 6 bases at V and 6 bases at J, with 15 bases in the middle.